Shown below are 21 T cell receptor beta chains from a single sample sequenced in a study of T cells expressing NK-cell markers. TCRdb re-analyzed the 5' RACE reads; it lists each CDR3 protein once, without DNA. The specimen's table records about 160,000 distinct CDR3 sequences. What was sequenced was blood T cells: a sorted CD56 or NKG2C T cell subset, CD4+ or CD8+ T cells, or bulk PBMC T cells (not recorded which). The receptors here all came from a woman between 18 and 69 years old in good health.

The chain recombines TRBV6-5 with TRBJ1-2; absent DNA, TCRdb's TRBD1 call cannot be checked. Per germline, CDR1 MNHEY and CDR2 SVGAGI. The CDR3 runs to 17 residues. This CDR3 is CASSYRTPGTEIYGYTF.

V is TRBV5-6 and J is TRBJ1-1; the TRBD1 assignment by TCRdb is unverifiable without DNA. Germline loops: CDR1 SGHDT, CDR2 YYEEEE. The CDR3 spans 13 residues. CDR3 protein: CASSSGTNEEAFF.

V is TRBV20-1 and J is TRBJ1-5. There are 14 residues in the CDR3. Germline lookup yields CDR1 DFQATT and CDR2 SNEGSKA (reference sequence). The CDR3 loop is CSARDEAFNQPQHF.

V gene TRBV7-9 combines with J gene TRBJ1-1; TCRdb's D call of TRBD1 is untestable without DNA. The CDR3 length is 15 residues. Germline values: CDR1 SEHNR, CDR2 FQNEAQ (reference sequence). CDR3 residues: CASSLGPAMNTEAFF.

This chain joins TRBV25-1 and TRBJ2-4; the D call from TCRdb, TRBD1, cannot be confirmed without DNA. This CDR3 comprises 14 residues. Germline V gives CDR1 MGHDK, CDR2 SYGVNS. CDR3 sequence reads: CASSGTGLISIQYF.

The chain has TRBV7-2 and TRBJ2-3. The CDR3 has 15 amino acids. Germline V gene data show CDR1 as SGHTA and CDR2 as FQGNSA. CDR3 sequence reads: CASSLDQPWADTQYF.

The chain has TRBV7-3 and TRBJ2-1; TCRdb picks TRBD2, but there is no DNA to check that call. The germline CDR1 and CDR2 sequences are SGHTA and FQGTGA. This CDR3 has 12 amino acids. CDR3 sequence: CASSSPSGQQFF.

This sequence joins TRBV3-1 and TRBJ1-1; TCRdb gives TRBD1 as the D gene, but with no DNA this cannot be confirmed. This CDR3 region has 14 residues. Germline lookup yields CDR1 LGHDT and CDR2 YNNKEL (reference sequence). CDR3 protein: CASSQLGGETEAFF.

The chain recombines TRBV20-1 with TRBJ2-7; with no DNA, the TCRdb D assignment of TRBD2 cannot be verified. Germline CDR1 reads DFQATT; CDR2 reads SNEGSKA (reference sequence). The CDR3 spans 15 residues. CDR3 in amino acids: CSAREIAGGLDEQYF.

The V gene is TRBV10-2, the J gene TRBJ2-1; lacking DNA, the TRBD2 call made by TCRdb goes unchecked. This CDR3 is 19 amino acids long. Germline CDR1 WSHSY, CDR2 SAAADI. CDR3 loop: CASSESNPASGRRDNEQFF.

The V call is TRBV12-3 or TRBV12-4, the J call TRBJ2-3; TCRdb indicates TRBD2, and absent DNA this call remains unverified. This CDR3 comprises 15 residues. The CDR3 spells CASRMTSGRVDTQYF.

V is TRBV6-6 and J is TRBJ2-1. CDR1 MNHNY and CDR2 SVGAGI come from the germline V gene (reference sequence). This CDR3 has 12 residues. The CDR3 protein is CASSYSTNEQFF.

V and J are TRBV5-1 and TRBJ2-5; TCRdb's D call, TRBD2, is unchecked because there is no DNA. Germline assignment: CDR1 SGHRS and CDR2 YFSETQ. There are 14 residues in the CDR3. CDR3 sequence: CASSRGLAEETQYF.

The chain recombines TRBV20-1 with TRBJ2-1. The CDR3 has 16 amino acids. The germline V gene encodes CDR1 DFQATT and CDR2 SNEGSKA (reference sequence). The CDR3 sequence: CSARDLRTSALNEQFF.

V and J are TRBV5-5 and TRBJ2-2; lacking DNA, the TRBD1 call made by TCRdb goes unchecked. The CDR3 contains 15 residues. The germline CDR1 and CDR2 sequences are SGHKS and YYEKEE (reference sequence). The CDR3 reads CASSGDVANTGELFF.

V is TRBV5-1 and J is TRBJ2-3; without DNA, the TCRdb call of TRBD2 cannot be checked. Germline-derived CDR1 and CDR2 are SGHRS and YFSETQ. The CDR3 is 13 residues long. The CDR3 sequence: CATQAGAADTQYF.

The chain recombines TRBV12-3 or TRBV12-4 with TRBJ2-3. The CDR3 has 13 amino acids. CDR3 in amino acids: CAINLGSGDTQYF.

This sequence joins TRBV12-3 or TRBV12-4 and TRBJ1-2; TCRdb calls TRBD1, which cannot be checked without DNA. This CDR3 spans 14 amino acids. CDR3 protein: CASSFQGLGYGYTF.

J is TRBJ2-7 and V is TRBV4-1. Germline CDR1 and CDR2: MGHRA and YSYEKL. This CDR3 contains 17 residues. The CDR3 is CASSQDDGFGISYEQYF.

The rearrangement joins TRBV9 to TRBJ2-1; TCRdb's D call, TRBD1, is unchecked because there is no DNA. CDR1 is SGDLS and CDR2 is YYNGEE in the germline V gene. This CDR3 spans 17 amino acids. The CDR3 sequence: CASSVVSGGLTSNEQFF. Full variable domain (outside the CDR3, taken from reference TRBV9 and TRBJ2-1): DSGVTQTPKHLITATGQRVTLRCSPRSGDLSVYWYQQSLDQGLQFLIQYYNGEERAKGNILERFSAQQFPDLHSELNLSSLELGDSALYFCASSVVSGGLTSNEQFFGPGTRLTVL.

The chain is built from TRBV28 and TRBJ2-1; TCRdb calls TRBD2, which cannot be checked without DNA. The CDR3 is 16 residues long. Germline V gives CDR1 MDHEN, CDR2 SYDVKM. CDR3 residues: CASRTSGSGSYNEQFF.